The 28 T cell receptor beta chains in this list originate from one sample, sequenced in a study of cytomegalovirus exposure and HLA in healthy donors. Researchers ran the PCR with 60 Vbeta and 13 Jbeta primers. Profiling relied on immunoSEQ multiplex PCR, and the TCRdb table lists in-frame clones only, not all of them. This sample carries approximately 220,000 clones, almost 80% of them seen once, and the ten largest clones take under 2%. Sequencing was performed on PBMCs. These receptors all stem from a man aged 18 to 35 in good health and CMV-seronegative.

The chain recombines TRBV6-5 with TRBJ1-1; D gene ambiguous. The CDR3 is 11 residues long. The germline V gene has CDR1 MNHEY and CDR2 SVGAGI. Trimming took 8 bases from V and 6 from J, leaving 10 bases between them. The CDR3 bases are TGTGCCAGCCGGGTAGCCGCTGAAGCTTTCTTT. It codes for CASRVAAEAFF.

The chain employs TRBV29-1 and TRBJ2-5; D is perhaps TRBD2 (7 bases). Germline lookup yields CDR1 SQVTM and CDR2 ANQGSEA. This CDR3 comprises 16 residues. The V gene lost 4 bases and the J gene lost 3 bases, with 21 bases spanning the gap. Here the CDR3 DNA reads TGCAGCGTTGGCGGTTGGCACACGGGGGGCAAAGAGACCCAGTACTTC. Amino acids: CSVGGWHTGGKETQYF.

This clone has only a few counts. The rearrangement joins TRBV19 to TRBJ2-7; 7 bases agree with TRBD1. The V gene end was trimmed by 6 bases and the J gene end by 0 bases; junction bases not matched to a gene: 5. Looked up from germline, CDR1 is LNHDA and CDR2 is SQIVND (reference sequence). The CDR3 covers 14 residues. The CDR3 nucleotides are TGTGCCAGTAGACCGGGACAGAACTCCTACGAGCAGTACTTC. This translates into CASRPGQNSYEQYF.

The rearrangement links TRBV27 to TRBJ2-2, with 8 bases aligning to TRBD1. The CDR3 runs 17 residues. The trim removed 3 bases at V and 6 bases at J, leaving 12 bases unmatched. Germline V gene lookup returns CDR1 MNHEY and CDR2 SMNVEV (reference sequence). For the CDR3, the DNA is TGTGCCAGCAGTTTTGGGCAGGACGGACAGGGCCCCGGGGAGCTGTTTTTT. Amino acid sequence: CASSFGQDGQGPGELFF.

V and J are TRBV27 and TRBJ2-5, with TRBD1 as a possible D gene (6 bases). The CDR3 is made up of 15 amino acids. Germline-derived CDR1 and CDR2 are MNHEY and SMNVEV (reference sequence). Trimming removed 2 bases from V and 1 base from J, with 11 bases in between. CDR3 protein: CASSLIPTGQETQYF. Written as DNA, the CDR3 is TGTGCCAGCAGTTTAATCCCGACAGGCCAAGAGACCCAGTACTTC.

Note on this clone: The sample carries other DNA sequences with the same CDR3. The rearrangement uses TRBV6-5 and TRBJ2-6; D is unclear. The ends were cut back, 6 bases at V and 0 bases at J, with 9 bases in the middle. The CDR3 is made up of 15 amino acids. Germline loops: CDR1 MNHEY, CDR2 SVGAGI. The CDR3 region has the DNA TGTGCCAGCAGAACCGCGGACTCTGGGGCCAACGTCCTGACTTTC. It encodes CASRTADSGANVLTF.

This chain connects TRBV7-8 to TRBJ2-1; 9 nucleotides agree with TRBD2. CDR1 is SGHVS and CDR2 is FQNEAQ in the germline V gene. The V and J ends lost 0 bases and 7 bases, in that order; junction bases with no gene match: 7. CDR3 length: 16 amino acids. Here the CDR3 reads CASSLAISGSLNEQFF. CDR3 DNA: TGTGCCAGCAGCTTAGCGATTAGCGGGAGTCTAAATGAGCAGTTCTTC.

V gene TRBV13 combines with J gene TRBJ2-1, with 9 bases fitting TRBD2. The germline V gene has CDR1 PRHDT and CDR2 FYEKMQ (reference sequence). The junction had 16 bases not matched to a gene; V was cut back by 5 bases and J by 5 bases. CDR3 length: 18 residues. CDR3 bases: TGTGCCAGCAGCGCCCCACCCGACTCCAGCGGGAGGCACAATGAGCAGTTCTTC. It translates to CASSAPPDSSGRHNEQFF.

The rearrangement joins TRBV5-1 to TRBJ2-7, with 7 bases matching TRBD1. V shed 2 bases, J shed 2 bases, and the junction held 4 bases outside the gene matches. Germline-derived CDR1 and CDR2 are SGHRS and YFSETQ. This CDR3 has 14 amino acids. CDR3 in amino acids: CASSFQDRTYEQYF. The CDR3 DNA sequence: TGCGCCAGCAGCTTCCAGGACAGGACCTACGAGCAGTACTTC.

V and J are TRBV5-4 and TRBJ1-2; D ambiguous. Trimming removed 3 bases from V and 8 bases from J, with 23 bases in between. Germline values: CDR1 SGHNT, CDR2 YYREEE (reference sequence). This CDR3 has 16 amino acids. CDR3 residues: CASSSSDGVRLGGYTF. CDR3 DNA sequence: TGTGCCAGCAGCTCATCGGACGGGGTGAGACTGGGGGGCTACACCTTC.

The table lists this clone with a few counts. The chain couples TRBV7-9 to TRBJ1-1; D uncertain. V lost 5 bases to trimming and J lost 2 bases, with 9 bases between them. CDR1 SEHNR and CDR2 FQNEAQ come from the germline V gene (reference sequence). This CDR3 comprises 13 residues. CDR3 DNA: TGTGCCAGCAGCCAGAATCATAACACTGAAGCTTTCTTT. Amino acids: CASSQNHNTEAFF.

The V and J genes are TRBV6-5 and TRBJ2-7; TRBD2 is a possible D gene (5 bases). From germline, CDR1 is MNHEY and CDR2 SVGAGI. This CDR3 spans 12 amino acids. Trimming took off 2 bases at V and 4 bases at J, with 6 bases between the two ends. In DNA, the CDR3 is TGTGCCAGCAGTTACGAGGGATACGAGCAGTACTTC. Amino acid sequence: CASSYEGYEQYF.

V usage is TRBV7-9 and J usage is TRBJ1-6, with 11 bases that match TRBD1. Per germline, CDR1 SEHNR and CDR2 FQNEAQ (reference sequence). This CDR3 is 15 amino acids long. V gave up 5 bases and J gave up 9 bases; unmatched junction bases: 6. The CDR3, as DNA: TGTGCCAGCAGCCCAAGGGACAGGGGGTTTTCACCCCTCCACTTT. Translating it yields CASSPRDRGFSPLHF.

The rearrangement joins TRBV2 to TRBJ2-5; 11 nucleotides align to TRBD2. Trimming cost V 6 bases and J 2 bases; bases outside gene matches: 5. Germline CDR1 is SNHLY and CDR2 is FYNNEI. This CDR3 comprises 15 residues. The CDR3 DNA reads as TGTGCCAGCAGCTGGACTAGCGGGCCACAAGAGACCCAGTACTTC. This sequence encodes CASSWTSGPQETQYF.

The chain links TRBV7-9 to TRBJ2-5; 7 bases line up with TRBD1. CDR3 length equals 14 residues. Germline assignment: CDR1 SEHNR and CDR2 FQNEAQ (reference sequence). Trimming at V came to 5 bases and at J to 0 bases, leaving 3 bases not matched to a gene. CDR3 loop: CASSGGQYQETQYF. The CDR3 DNA reads TGTGCCAGCAGCGGGGGACAGTACCAAGAGACCCAGTACTTC. The full variable domain, in which reference TRBV7-9 and TRBJ2-5 provide the parts outside the CDR3, is DTGVSQNPRHKITKRGQNVTFRCDPISEHNRLYWYRQTLGQGPEFLTYFQNEAQLEKSRLLSDRFSAERPKGSFSTLEIQRTEQGDSAMYLCASSGGQYQETQYFGPGTRLLVL.

This clone was picked up a small number of times. The gene calls are TRBV7-2 and TRBJ1-5, with 7 bases aligning to TRBD1. Trimming removed 4 bases from V and 7 bases from J; junction bases left unmatched: 10. CDR3 length equals 15 residues. The germline gives CDR1 SGHTA, CDR2 FQGNSA. The CDR3 DNA follows: TGTGCCAGCAGCTATAGACAGGGATGGGAGCAGCCCCAGCATTTT. Residues: CASSYRQGWEQPQHF.

The J gene is TRBJ2-3, the V gene TRBV11-3; no definite D call. The germline V and J ends were trimmed by 8 bases and 1 base, with 13 bases remaining between them. This CDR3 is built from 14 residues. Germline V gene data show CDR1 as SGHNT and CDR2 as YENEEA. The chain's CDR3 is CASGLGVGTDTQYF. The CDR3 region has the DNA TGTGCCAGCGGTCTAGGAGTAGGCACAGATACGCAGTATTTT.

This clone was observed a handful of times. V and J are TRBV7-9 and TRBJ1-3; D not resolved. Per the germline V gene, CDR1 is SEHNR and CDR2 is FQNEAQ (reference sequence). The CDR3 extends over 13 amino acids. V was cut by 5 bases and J by 3 bases, with 8 bases left in between. CDR3 residues: CASSRSGGNTIYF. The CDR3 DNA reads as TGTGCCAGCAGCCGTTCGGGTGGAAACACCATATATTTT.

V usage is TRBV9 and J usage is TRBJ2-7; TRBD1 aligns across 7 bases. Germline CDR1 is SGDLS and CDR2 is YYNGEE. The CDR3 covers 15 residues. The V gene end was trimmed by 4 bases and the J gene end by 2 bases; junction bases not matched to a gene: 9. The CDR3 bases are TGTGCCAGCAGCATCGGGACAGCAAGCGCCTACGAGCAGTACTTC. The encoded protein is CASSIGTASAYEQYF. Variable domain in full (rest from reference TRBV9 and TRBJ2-7): DSGVTQTPKHLITATGQRVTLRCSPRSGDLSVYWYQQSLDQGLQFLIQYYNGEERAKGNILERFSAQQFPDLHSELNLSSLELGDSALYFCASSIGTASAYEQYFGPGTRLTVT.

The chain uses TRBV7-9 and TRBJ1-6; D is undetermined. The CDR3 spans 15 residues. The V gene lost 5 bases and the J gene lost 7 bases, with 15 bases spanning the gap. The germline gives CDR1 SEHNR, CDR2 FQNEAQ (reference sequence). CDR3 nucleotides: TGTGCCAGCAGCCGATCGACCGGGGAGAATTCACCCCTCCACTTT. This encodes CASSRSTGENSPLHF.

J is TRBJ2-1 and V is TRBV18; D unclear. Looked up from germline, CDR1 is KGHSH and CDR2 is LQKENI. The CDR3 has 16 residues. The V end lost 0 bases, the J end lost 3 bases, and 12 bases lay between the germline ends. The CDR3 coding sequence is TGTGCCAGCTCACCACCTAACGACTTAGTCTACAATGAGCAGTTCTTC. Translated: CASSPPNDLVYNEQFF.

This chain connects TRBV30 to TRBJ2-3, with 8 bases matching TRBD2. CDR3 size: 14 residues. Germline V lookup: CDR1 GTSNPN, CDR2 SVGIG (reference sequence). V shed 8 bases and J 4 bases; nucleotides not matched to a gene: 11. The CDR3 sequence: CARREAGVADTQYF. The CDR3 DNA sequence: TGTGCCCGGCGGGAAGCGGGAGTCGCAGATACGCAGTATTTT.

This chain links TRBV15 with TRBJ1-6, with a weak D call TRBD1 (6 bases). Trimming cost V 5 bases and J 9 bases, with 14 bases left between them. Germline values: CDR1 LNHNV, CDR2 YYDKDF (reference sequence). The CDR3 is 14 amino acids. The DNA for the CDR3 is TGTGCCACCAGCGGGGGGGGCGGCGGTTCACCCCTCCACTTT. This encodes CATSGGGGGSPLHF.

This clone was found a few times. The rearrangement joins TRBV4-1 to TRBJ2-5; 11 nucleotides match TRBD2. Germline-derived CDR1 and CDR2 are MGHRA and YSYEKL. The CDR3 is 14 amino acids. Trimming removed 0 bases from V and 10 bases from J; junction bases left unmatched: 4. The CDR3 region is CASSQDEGTSGQYF. In DNA form, the CDR3 reads TGCGCCAGCAGCCAAGATGAAGGGACTAGCGGCCAGTACTTC.

The chain employs TRBV18 and TRBJ2-5; D is possibly TRBD2 (6 bases). Deletions cut 6 bases from V and 5 bases from J, with 16 bases between. Germline loops: CDR1 KGHSH, CDR2 LQKENI. The CDR3 is 14 amino acids. CDR3 in amino acids: CASSRALGGETQYF. The CDR3 bases are TGTGCCAGCTCCCGGGCCCTAGGAGGGGAGACCCAGTACTTC.

The V and J genes are TRBV28 and TRBJ1-1; D is undetermined. This CDR3 has 12 residues. The germline CDR1 and CDR2 sequences are MDHEN and SYDVKM. V was cut by 6 bases and J by 8 bases, with 13 bases left in between. CDR3 in DNA: TGTGCCAGCAGCTCCTTGGGCAGGGAAGCTTTCTTT. Translating gives CASSSLGREAFF.

The V call is TRBV9, the J call TRBJ2-3; TRBD2 agrees at 10 bases. CDR1 is SGDLS, CDR2 YYNGEE, per germline. With V trimmed by 0 bases and J by 4 bases, 5 bases remained unmatched. The length of the CDR3 is 16 residues. The CDR3 spells CASSVDSSGGADTQYF. The CDR3 nucleotides read TGTGCCAGCAGCGTAGATTCTAGCGGGGGCGCAGATACGCAGTATTTT. The variable domain in full, completed from reference TRBV9 and TRBJ2-3, reads DSGVTQTPKHLITATGQRVTLRCSPRSGDLSVYWYQQSLDQGLQFLIQYYNGEERAKGNILERFSAQQFPDLHSELNLSSLELGDSALYFCASSVDSSGGADTQYFGPGTRLTVL.

V usage is TRBV29-1 and J usage is TRBJ2-4; D may be TRBD2 (5 bases). Germline lookup yields CDR1 SQVTM and CDR2 ANQGSEA. V lost 0 bases to trimming and J lost 8 bases, with 11 bases between them. The CDR3 runs to 13 residues. CDR3 amino acids: CSVEEVASDIQYF. In nucleotides, the CDR3 is TGCAGCGTTGAAGAGGTAGCGTCAGACATTCAGTACTTC.